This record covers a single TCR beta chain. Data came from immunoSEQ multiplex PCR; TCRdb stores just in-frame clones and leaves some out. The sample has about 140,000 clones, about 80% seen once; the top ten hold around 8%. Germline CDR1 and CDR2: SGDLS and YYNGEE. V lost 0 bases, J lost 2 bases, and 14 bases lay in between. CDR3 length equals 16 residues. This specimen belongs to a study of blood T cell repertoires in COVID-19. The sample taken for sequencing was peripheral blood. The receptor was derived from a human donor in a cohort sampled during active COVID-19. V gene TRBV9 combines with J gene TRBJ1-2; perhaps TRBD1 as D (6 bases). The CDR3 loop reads CASSVGGTRRNYGYTF. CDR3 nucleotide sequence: TGTGCCAGCAGCGTAGGGGGGACACGGAGGAACTATGGCTACACCTTC. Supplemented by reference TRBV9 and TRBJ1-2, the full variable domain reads DSGVTQTPKHLITATGQRVTLRCSPRSGDLSVYWYQQSLDQGLQFLIQYYNGEERAKGNILERFSAQQFPDLHSELNLSSLELGDSALYFCASSVGGTRRNYGYTFGSGTRLTVV.